Below are 9 T cell receptor beta chains sequenced from a single sample in a study of glioma-infiltrating T cells after dendritic cell vaccination. Sequencing used immunoSEQ multiplex PCR; TCRdb keeps in-frame clones, though not all of them. This sample has under 130,000 clones, with more than 80% found just once. Sequencing used blood, obtained before dendritic cell vaccination. The origin of the receptors is a human donor with glioblastoma.

Many counts were recorded for this clone. V usage is TRBV2 and J usage is TRBJ1-1; 10 bases agree with TRBD1. The CDR3 spans 15 residues. Germline lookup yields CDR1 SNHLY and CDR2 FYNNEI. V dropped 5 bases and J dropped 3; count of bases not matched to a gene: 6. The CDR3: CASSSGTGEDTEAFF. CDR3 sequence (DNA): TGTGCCAGCAGTTCCGGGACAGGGGAGGACACTGAAGCTTTCTTT.

Concerning this clone itself: Other nucleotide sequences from this sample produce the same CDR3. V usage is TRBV5-1 and J usage is TRBJ2-1, with TRBD2 identical over 7 bases. V dropped 0 bases and J dropped 7; count of bases not matched to a gene: 4. The length of the CDR3 is 14 residues. From germline, CDR1 is SGHRS and CDR2 YFSETQ. The DNA for the CDR3 is TGCGCCAGCAGCTTGGGGCAGGGAGGGAATGAGCAGTTCTTC. As protein: CASSLGQGGNEQFF. The full variable domain, in which reference TRBV5-1 and TRBJ2-1 provide the parts outside the CDR3, is KAGVTQTPRYLIKTRGQQVTLSCSPISGHRSVSWYQQTPGQGLQFLFEYFSETQRNKGNFPGRFSGRQFSNSRSEMNVSTLELGDSALYLCASSLGQGGNEQFFGPGTRLTVL.

The V call is TRBV19, the J call TRBJ2-1; TRBD1 matches 10 bases. The CDR3 has 14 residues. CDR1 and CDR2 (germline): LNHDA, SQIVND (reference sequence). Germline trimming cut 10 bases from V and 10 bases from J; bases unmatched to any gene: 13. CDR3 sequence reads: CATFHGDRGGEQFF. CDR3 bases: TGTGCCACCTTTCACGGGGACAGGGGAGGCGAGCAGTTCTTC.

The chain is built from TRBV11-3 and TRBJ1-1; perhaps TRBD1 as D (5 bases). Germline values: CDR1 SGHNT, CDR2 YENEEA. Trimming cost V 0 bases and J 6 bases, with 11 bases left between them. The CDR3 runs to 14 residues. CDR3: CASSLDPRGSEAFF. The CDR3, as DNA: TGTGCCAGCAGCTTAGATCCCCGGGGGTCTGAAGCTTTCTTT.

This clone came up once. The chain carries TRBV5-1 and TRBJ1-1; TRBD1 matches at 7 bases. Germline V CDR1 and CDR2: SGHRS, YFSETQ. This CDR3 region has 14 residues. V gave up 0 bases and J gave up 4 bases; unmatched junction bases: 3. The CDR3: CASSLVSGGTEAFF. The CDR3 DNA follows: TGCGCCAGCAGCTTGGTTTCAGGGGGCACTGAAGCTTTCTTT.

V usage is TRBV6-1 and J usage is TRBJ2-5; 8 bases line up with TRBD2. The CDR3 consists of 15 residues. The V and J ends lost 7 bases and 1 base, in that order; junction bases with no gene match: 8. The germline gives CDR1 MNHNS, CDR2 SASEGT. CDR3 DNA sequence: TGTGCCAGCAATCTTAGCGGGGAGATCCAAGAGACCCAGTACTTC. This codes for CASNLSGEIQETQYF.

The V call is TRBV19, the J call TRBJ1-4, with 9 bases lining up with TRBD1. Per germline, CDR1 LNHDA and CDR2 SQIVND (reference sequence). CDR3 length equals 15 residues. The V and J ends lost 9 bases and 4 bases, in that order; junction bases with no gene match: 9. CDR3 sequence: CASRDRAFGNEKLFF. In DNA form, the CDR3 reads TGTGCCAGCCGGGACAGGGCCTTCGGTAATGAAAAACTGTTTTTT.

The chain combines TRBV4-3 with TRBJ1-3; D uncertain. Germline V gene lookup returns CDR1 LGHNA and CDR2 YSLEER. V lost 0 bases and J 4 bases, leaving 13 bases between the germline ends. The CDR3 has 16 amino acids. The CDR3 region has the DNA TGCGCCAGCAGCCAAGATAGGCAGGAAAAGGGAAACACCATATATTTT. This gives the protein CASSQDRQEKGNTIYF.

The chain recombines TRBV18 with TRBJ2-7; 9 bases line up with TRBD1. Germline CDR1 reads KGHSH; CDR2 reads LQKENI. The CDR3 is 14 amino acids. V lost 5 bases to trimming and J lost 5 bases; unmatched junction nucleotides: 7. The CDR3 coding sequence is TGTGCCAGCTCAAAGGGACAGGGTGTCGACGAGCAGTACTTC. Protein: CASSKGQGVDEQYF.